Listed below are T cell receptor beta chains from one sample, sequenced in a study of T cell responses to AZD1222 COVID-19 vaccine. The repertoire was sequenced with immunoSEQ multiplex PCR; TCRdb's copy has only in-frame clones and lacks some. The sample gives 90,000 to 110,000 clones, about 87% of which show up once; about 4.6% is in the top ten. Sequencing was performed on peripheral blood, taken 28 days after the second AZD1222 dose. These receptors all come from an adult who received the AZD1222 COVID-19 vaccine. The CDR3 runs from the conserved cysteine through the conserved F or W. D genes are given only for firm matches. Clone size is stated in some rows and not others, as once, few, many or a class when expanded.

d_gene	v_gene	j_gene	abundance	CDR3aa	CDR3nt
NA	TRBV7-3	TRBJ2-2	NA	CASSRDGANTGELFF	TGTGCCAGCAGCCGGGACGGTGCGAACACCGGGGAGCTGTTTTTT
NA	TRBV2	TRBJ2-1	NA	CASSGVFNEQFF	TGTGCCAGCTCCGGTGTATTCAATGAGCAGTTCTTC
NA	TRBV7-9	TRBJ2-6	NA	CASSLVLGGGANVLTF	TGTGCCAGCAGCTTAGTGTTGGGGGGAGGGGCCAACGTCCTGACTTTC
TRBD1	TRBV5-1	TRBJ1-6	NA	CASSLISTGTGGTYNSPLHF	TGCGCCAGCAGCTTAATTTCTACCGGGACAGGGGGTACTTACAATTCACCCCTCCACTTT
NA	TRBV12-3/TRBV12-4	TRBJ1-4	NA	CASSRNEELFF	TGTGCCAGCAGCCGAAATGAGGAACTGTTTTTT
NA	TRBV28	TRBJ2-7	once	CASSLRSSSAYLREQYF	TGTGCCAGCAGTTTAAGGTCGAGTAGCGCCTATCTACGTGAGCAGTACTTC
NA	TRBV28	TRBJ1-6	NA	CASKHRSSYNSPLHF	TGTGCCAGTAAACACAGGAGCTCCTATAATTCACCCCTCCACTTT
NA	TRBV15	TRBJ2-1	NA	CATSSSLVGYNEQFF	TGTGCCACCAGCAGTTCCTTGGTGGGCTACAATGAGCAGTTCTTC
TRBD1	TRBV6-5	TRBJ1-2	NA	CASTQGARYGYTF	TGTGCCAGCACACAGGGGGCAAGGTATGGCTACACCTTC
NA	TRBV7-6	TRBJ2-4	NA	CASSLEAGLAKNIQYF	TGTGCCAGCAGCTTAGAGGCAGGCTTAGCCAAAAACATTCAGTACTTC
NA	TRBV7-3	TRBJ1-3	NA	CASSPKSSGNTIYF	TGTGCCAGCAGTCCGAAGAGCTCTGGAAACACCATATATTTT
TRBD2	TRBV28	TRBJ2-5	NA	CASSFTTSAKETQYF	TGTGCCAGCAGTTTCACCACTAGCGCTAAAGAGACCCAGTACTTC
TRBD2	TRBV18	TRBJ2-1	NA	CASSLKLAGTYNEQFF	TGTGCCAGCTCACTGAAACTAGCGGGTACCTACAATGAGCAGTTCTTC
NA	TRBV18	TRBJ2-3	NA	CASSPGGPAVGNAQYF	TGTGCCAGCTCACCGGGGGGGCCAGCCGTGGGGAATGCGCAGTATTTT
NA	TRBV7-2	TRBJ1-4	NA	CASSLGSMGELFF	TGTGCCAGCAGCTTAGGAAGCATGGGGGAACTGTTTTTT
NA	TRBV6-5	TRBJ2-1	NA	CASSHWRYDGNEQFF	TGTGCCAGCAGTCATTGGCGGTACGACGGCAATGAGCAGTTCTTC
TRBD1	TRBV19	TRBJ1-1	NA	CASSVQGARNTEAFF	TGTGCCAGTAGTGTTCAGGGGGCGAGGAACACTGAAGCTTTCTTT
TRBD1	TRBV19	TRBJ2-2	NA	CASSIRTGDGELFF	TGTGCCAGTAGTATACGGACAGGAGACGGGGAGCTGTTTTTT
TRBD1	TRBV18	TRBJ1-4	NA	CASSRGQGEEKLFF	TGTGCCAGCTCACGGGGACAGGGGGAAGAAAAACTGTTTTTT
NA	TRBV19	TRBJ2-7	NA	CASSIAGSAVYEQYF	TGTGCCAGTAGTATAGCAGGGTCTGCGGTCTACGAGCAGTACTTC
TRBD2	TRBV4-3	TRBJ2-5	NA	CASSQLAGGRETQYF	TGCGCCAGCAGCCAACTAGCGGGGGGGCGGGAGACCCAGTACTTC
TRBD2	TRBV19	TRBJ2-1	few	CASSISAGESNEQFF	TGTGCCAGTAGTATATCGGCGGGAGAAAGCAATGAGCAGTTCTTC
NA	TRBV30	TRBJ1-2	NA	CAWDYSYGYTF	TGTGCCTGGGATTACAGCTATGGCTACACCTTC
NA	TRBV4-3	TRBJ2-3	NA	CASELSGRGTDTQYF	TGCGCCAGCGAACTGTCGGGAAGAGGCACAGATACGCAGTATTTT
NA	TRBV24-1	TRBJ2-5	NA	CATSSPGPAQETQYF	TGTGCCACCAGTTCCCCGGGGCCCGCCCAAGAGACCCAGTACTTC
TRBD1	TRBV9	TRBJ2-2	once	CASSVIQGEAGELFF	TGTGCCAGCAGCGTGATACAGGGGGAGGCCGGGGAGCTGTTTTTT
NA	TRBV30	TRBJ2-7	NA	CAWSGSYEQYF	TGTGCCTGGAGTGGATCCTACGAGCAGTACTTC
TRBD1	TRBV28	TRBJ2-6	NA	CASKGTDSGANVLTF	TGTGCCAGCAAAGGGACAGACTCTGGGGCCAACGTCCTGACTTTC
TRBD2	TRBV6-5	TRBJ2-7	NA	CASSYTLAGGSYEQYF	TGTGCCAGCAGTTACACCCTAGCGGGGGGATCCTACGAGCAGTACTTC
NA	TRBV24-1	TRBJ1-2	NA	CATSDGVGGRNYGYTF	TGTGCCACCAGTGATGGGGTTGGGGGGCGAAACTATGGCTACACCTTC
NA	TRBV4-3	TRBJ1-1	NA	CASSQDLDRSNTEAFF	TGCGCCAGCAGCCAAGATTTGGACAGATCGAACACTGAAGCTTTCTTT
NA	TRBV6-4	TRBJ2-3	NA	CASSGGGATDTQYF	TGTGCCAGCAGTGGTGGGGGGGCCACAGATACGCAGTATTTT
NA	TRBV13	TRBJ2-5	NA	CASRTDIAETQYF	TGTGCCAGCCGGACTGACATTGCGGAGACCCAGTACTTC
TRBD1	TRBV28	TRBJ1-3	NA	CASSLGDRGRTTIYF	TGTGCCAGCAGTTTAGGAGACAGGGGGCGAACCACCATATATTTT
NA	TRBV5-1	TRBJ2-3	NA	CASSRTGTESSTDTQYF	TGCGCCAGCAGTCGGACCGGGACTGAGTCTAGCACAGATACGCAGTATTTT
NA	TRBV19	TRBJ1-2	NA	CASTPRSGTYGYTF	TGTGCCAGTACCCCCCGATCAGGGACCTATGGCTACACCTTC
NA	TRBV12-1	TRBJ1-1	NA	CASSFCFEAFF	TGTGCCAGCAGCTTTTGTTTTGAAGCTTTCTTT
NA	TRBV10-3	TRBJ1-4	NA	CAISERGEKLFF	TGTGCCATCAGTGAAAGGGGTGAAAAACTGTTTTTT
TRBD1	TRBV7-3	TRBJ2-3	NA	CASSLRGTGSTDTQYF	TGTGCCAGCAGCTTAAGGGGGACAGGGAGCACAGATACGCAGTATTTT
TRBD1	TRBV5-1	TRBJ1-2	NA	CASSERTGEGYTF	TGCGCCAGCAGCGAGAGGACAGGGGAAGGCTACACCTTC
TRBD1	TRBV20-1	TRBJ1-2	NA	CSASSGQGYGYTF	TGCAGTGCTAGTTCGGGACAGGGATATGGCTACACCTTC
NA	TRBV5-1	TRBJ1-6	NA	CASSLMGGRDNSPLHF	TGCGCCAGCAGCTTGATGGGAGGGAGGGATAATTCACCCCTCCACTTT
NA	TRBV7-2	TRBJ2-1	NA	CASSPAQGSHEQFF	TGTGCCAGCAGCCCCGCACAGGGATCCCATGAGCAGTTCTTC
TRBD2	TRBV28	TRBJ2-1	NA	CASRGTSMGGIKFF	TGTGCCAGCAGGGGAACGTCTATGGGGGGGATCAAGTTCTTC
NA	TRBV19	TRBJ1-1	many	CASSMGGTVNTEAFF	TGTGCCAGTAGTATGGGGGGGACGGTGAACACTGAAGCTTTCTTT
NA	TRBV19	TRBJ1-2	NA	CASSSENAYGYTF	TGTGCCAGTAGTTCGGAGAACGCCTATGGCTACACCTTC
NA	TRBV6-2/TRBV6-3	TRBJ2-2	few	CASSYKRWNTGELFF	TGTGCCAGCAGTTACAAGCGGTGGAACACCGGGGAGCTGTTTTTT
TRBD1	TRBV6-5	TRBJ1-6	NA	CASSAGTAPYSPLHF	TGTGCCAGCAGCGCAGGGACAGCGCCCTATTCACCCCTCCACTTT
NA	TRBV15	TRBJ1-2	NA	CATSVLTPLTGGYTF	TGTGCCACCAGCGTATTGACTCCTCTAACGGGTGGCTACACCTTC
TRBD1	TRBV5-4	TRBJ1-2	NA	CASSLDRTGYNYGYTF	TGTGCCAGCAGCTTGGATCGGACAGGGTATAACTATGGCTACACCTTC
NA	TRBV30	TRBJ1-6	NA	CAWSVGKTDSPLHF	TGTGCCTGGAGTGTAGGGAAGACTGATTCACCCCTCCACTTT
NA	TRBV9	TRBJ2-1	NA	CASSSLEVRNEQFF	TGTGCCAGCAGCTCCCTCGAGGTCAGGAATGAGCAGTTCTTC
TRBD1	TRBV7-9	TRBJ1-1	NA	CASSLQGANTEAFF	TGTGCCAGCAGCTTACAGGGGGCAAACACTGAAGCTTTCTTT
NA	TRBV5-6	TRBJ1-2	NA	CASSLVGTRIYGYTF	TGTGCCAGCAGCTTGGTAGGAACCCGAATCTATGGCTACACCTTC
NA	TRBV19	TRBJ1-2	NA	CASNGRTSPNYGYTF	TGTGCCAGTAACGGGAGGACCAGCCCGAACTATGGCTACACCTTC
NA	TRBV7-2	TRBJ2-2	NA	CASSLVNGELFF	TGTGCCAGCAGCTTAGTTAACGGGGAGCTGTTTTTT
NA	TRBV28	TRBJ2-7	NA	CASSLSGTTYREQYF	TGTGCCAGCAGTTTATCCGGGACCACGTATCGCGAGCAGTACTTC